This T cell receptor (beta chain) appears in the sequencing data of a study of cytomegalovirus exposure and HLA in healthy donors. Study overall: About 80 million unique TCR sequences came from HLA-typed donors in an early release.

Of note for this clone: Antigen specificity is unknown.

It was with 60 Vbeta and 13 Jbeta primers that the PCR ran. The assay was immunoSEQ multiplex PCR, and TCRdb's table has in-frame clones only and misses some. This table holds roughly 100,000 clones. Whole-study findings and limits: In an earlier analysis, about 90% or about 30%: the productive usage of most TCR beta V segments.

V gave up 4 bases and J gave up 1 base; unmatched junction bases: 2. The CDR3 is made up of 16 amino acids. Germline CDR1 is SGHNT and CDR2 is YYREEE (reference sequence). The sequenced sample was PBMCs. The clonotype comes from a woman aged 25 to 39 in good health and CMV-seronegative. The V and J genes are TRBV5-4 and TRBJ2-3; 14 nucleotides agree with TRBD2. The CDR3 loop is CASSVGLAGGTDTQYF. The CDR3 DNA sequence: TGTGCCAGCAGCGTGGGACTAGCGGGGGGCACAGATACGCAGTATTTT.